This T cell receptor (beta chain) was sequenced during a study of blood T cell repertoires in COVID-19. As for the study in general: Material from acute and convalescent COVID-19 was sourced from the United States, Italy and Spain. PBMCs, B-cell-depleted T cells, or T cells provided the cDNA or gDNA that made up the material.

There are 18 residues in the CDR3. Trimming removed 2 bases at V and 3 bases at J, with 19 bases between. The V gene's germline CDR1 is MNHEY and CDR2 SMNVEV (reference sequence). As originally analysed: Amplifying reference gene primers gave estimates of nucleated cell counts. The assay was immunoSEQ multiplex PCR, and TCRdb's table has in-frame clones only and misses some. That table furnishes V, J and clone size, whereas the DNA furnished D and trimming. Of roughly 100,000 clones listed, nearly 85% are singletons. The TCR originated in a human donor in a cohort sampled during active or convalescent COVID-19. Sequences were obtained from peripheral blood. This chain uses TRBV27 with TRBJ2-2, with D tentatively TRBD1 (7 bases). The CDR3 sequence: CASSLMAPGGLDTGELFF. The DNA for the CDR3 is TGTGCCAGCAGTTTAATGGCCCCAGGGGGGTTGGACACCGGGGAGCTGTTTTTT.